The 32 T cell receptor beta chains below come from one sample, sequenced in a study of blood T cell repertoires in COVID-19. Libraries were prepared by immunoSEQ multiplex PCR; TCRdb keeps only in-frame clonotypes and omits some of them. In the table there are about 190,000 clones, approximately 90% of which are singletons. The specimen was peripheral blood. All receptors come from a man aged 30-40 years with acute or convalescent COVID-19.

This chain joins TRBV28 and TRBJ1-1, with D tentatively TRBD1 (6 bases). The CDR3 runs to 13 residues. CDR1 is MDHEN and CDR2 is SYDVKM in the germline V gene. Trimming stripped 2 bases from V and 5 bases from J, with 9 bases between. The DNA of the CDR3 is TGTGCCAGCAGTTTAACCGACAGGACTGAAGCTTTCTTT. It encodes CASSLTDRTEAFF.

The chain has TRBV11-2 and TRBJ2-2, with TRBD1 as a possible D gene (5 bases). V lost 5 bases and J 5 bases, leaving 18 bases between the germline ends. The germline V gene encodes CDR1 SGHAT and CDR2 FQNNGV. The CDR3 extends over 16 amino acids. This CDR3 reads CASSPQRGPLTGELFF. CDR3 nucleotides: TGTGCCAGCAGCCCCCAAAGGGGTCCTCTGACCGGGGAGCTGTTTTTT.

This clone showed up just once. CDR3 bases: TGTGCCAGCAGTGGGGACAGGGGGAACACCGGGGAGCTGTTTTTT. Protein product: CASSGDRGNTGELFF. The chain carries TRBV28 and TRBJ2-2; TRBD1 agrees at 10 bases. V shed 5 bases, J shed 1 base, and the junction held 1 base outside the gene matches. The CDR3 loop spans 15 amino acids. In germline, CDR1 is MDHEN, CDR2 SYDVKM.

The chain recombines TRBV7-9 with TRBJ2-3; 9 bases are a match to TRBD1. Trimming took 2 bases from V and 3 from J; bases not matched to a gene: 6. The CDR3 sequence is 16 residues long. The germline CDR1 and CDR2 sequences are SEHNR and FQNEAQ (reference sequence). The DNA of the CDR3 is TGTGCCAGCAGCTTAAACAGGGGGCTCTCAACAGATACGCAGTATTTT. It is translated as CASSLNRGLSTDTQYF.

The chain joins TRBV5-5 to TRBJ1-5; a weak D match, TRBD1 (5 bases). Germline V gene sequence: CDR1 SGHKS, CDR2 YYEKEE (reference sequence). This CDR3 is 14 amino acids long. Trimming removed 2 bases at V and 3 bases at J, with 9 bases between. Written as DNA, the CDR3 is TGTGCCAGCAGCTTTTCAGGGTTCAATCAGCCCCAGCATTTT. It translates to CASSFSGFNQPQHF.

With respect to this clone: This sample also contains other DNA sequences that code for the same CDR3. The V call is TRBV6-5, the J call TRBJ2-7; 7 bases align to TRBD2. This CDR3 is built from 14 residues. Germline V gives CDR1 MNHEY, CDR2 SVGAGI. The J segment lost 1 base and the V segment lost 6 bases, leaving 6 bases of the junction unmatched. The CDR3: CASSLGGASYEQYF. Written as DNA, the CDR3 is TGTGCCAGCAGCTTGGGAGGGGCGTCCTACGAGCAGTACTTC.

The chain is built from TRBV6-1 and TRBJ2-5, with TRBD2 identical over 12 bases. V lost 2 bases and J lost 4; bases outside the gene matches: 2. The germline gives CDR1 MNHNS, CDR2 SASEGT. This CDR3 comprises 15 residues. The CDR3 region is CASSELAGGPETQYF. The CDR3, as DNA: TGTGCCAGCAGTGAACTAGCGGGGGGGCCAGAGACCCAGTACTTC.

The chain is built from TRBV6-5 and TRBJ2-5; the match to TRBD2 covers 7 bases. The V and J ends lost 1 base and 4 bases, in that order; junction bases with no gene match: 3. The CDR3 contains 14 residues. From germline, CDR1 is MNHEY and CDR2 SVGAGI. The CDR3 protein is CASSYFPGGETQYF. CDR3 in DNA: TGTGCCAGCAGTTACTTCCCGGGGGGAGAGACCCAGTACTTC.

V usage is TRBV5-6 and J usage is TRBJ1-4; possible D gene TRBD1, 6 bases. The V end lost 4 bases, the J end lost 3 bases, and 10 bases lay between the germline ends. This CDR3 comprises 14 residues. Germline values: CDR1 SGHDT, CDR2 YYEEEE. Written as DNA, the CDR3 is TGTGCCAGCAGCCCCGGGACATCTAATGAAAAACTGTTTTTT. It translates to CASSPGTSNEKLFF.

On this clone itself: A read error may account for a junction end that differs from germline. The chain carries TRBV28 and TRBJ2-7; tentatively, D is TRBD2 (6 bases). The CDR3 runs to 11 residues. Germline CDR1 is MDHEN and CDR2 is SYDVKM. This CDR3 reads CASSINRERVF. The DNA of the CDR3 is TGTGCCAGCAGTATTAACCGGGAGAGGGTTTTC.

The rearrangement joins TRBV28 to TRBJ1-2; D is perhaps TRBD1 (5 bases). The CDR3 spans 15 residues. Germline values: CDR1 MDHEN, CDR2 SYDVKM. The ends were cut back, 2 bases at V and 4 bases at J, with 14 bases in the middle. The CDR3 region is CASSLGQGFPYGYTF. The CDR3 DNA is TGTGCCAGCAGTTTAGGGCAGGGATTCCCCTATGGCTACACCTTC.

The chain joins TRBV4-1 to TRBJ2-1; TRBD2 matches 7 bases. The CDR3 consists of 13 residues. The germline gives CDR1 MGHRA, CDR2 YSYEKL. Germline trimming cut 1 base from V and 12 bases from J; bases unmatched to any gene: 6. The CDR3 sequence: CASSQVSASGQFF. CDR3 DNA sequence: TGCGCCAGCAGCCAAGTATCGGCTAGCGGGCAGTTCTTC.

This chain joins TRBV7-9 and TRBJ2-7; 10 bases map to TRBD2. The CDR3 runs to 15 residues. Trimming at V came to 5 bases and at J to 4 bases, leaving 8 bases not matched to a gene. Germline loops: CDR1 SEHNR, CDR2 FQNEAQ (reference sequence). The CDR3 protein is CASSEAGGPGYEQYF. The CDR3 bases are TGTGCCAGCAGCGAAGCGGGAGGGCCCGGATACGAGCAGTACTTC.

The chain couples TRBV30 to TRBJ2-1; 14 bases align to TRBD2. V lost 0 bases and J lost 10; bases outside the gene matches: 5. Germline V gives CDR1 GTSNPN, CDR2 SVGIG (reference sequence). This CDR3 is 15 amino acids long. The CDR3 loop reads CAWSVGLAGGGEQFF. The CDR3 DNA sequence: TGTGCCTGGAGTGTCGGACTAGCGGGGGGCGGGGAGCAGTTCTTC.

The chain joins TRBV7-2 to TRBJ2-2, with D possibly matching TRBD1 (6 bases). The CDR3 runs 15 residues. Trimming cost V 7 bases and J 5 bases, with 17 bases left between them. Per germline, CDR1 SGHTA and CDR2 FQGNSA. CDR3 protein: CASTRHRAATGELFF. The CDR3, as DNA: TGTGCCAGCACTCGGCACAGGGCAGCAACCGGGGAGCTGTTTTTT.

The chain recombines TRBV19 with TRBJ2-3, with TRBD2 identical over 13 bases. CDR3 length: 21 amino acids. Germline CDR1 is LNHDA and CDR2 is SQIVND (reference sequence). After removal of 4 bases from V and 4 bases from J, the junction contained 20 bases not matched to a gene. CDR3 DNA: TGTGCCAGTAGTACTCCCCAACTGTGGACTAGCGGGAGTTACGTCCCAGATACGCAGTATTTT. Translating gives CASSTPQLWTSGSYVPDTQYF.

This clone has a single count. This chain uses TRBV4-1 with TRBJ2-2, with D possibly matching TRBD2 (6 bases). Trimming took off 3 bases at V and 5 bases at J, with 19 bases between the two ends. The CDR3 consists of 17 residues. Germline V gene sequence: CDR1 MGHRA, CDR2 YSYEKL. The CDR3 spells CASSHPKRSGDTGELFF. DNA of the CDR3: TGCGCCAGCAGCCACCCTAAGAGATCGGGGGATACCGGGGAGCTGTTTTTT.

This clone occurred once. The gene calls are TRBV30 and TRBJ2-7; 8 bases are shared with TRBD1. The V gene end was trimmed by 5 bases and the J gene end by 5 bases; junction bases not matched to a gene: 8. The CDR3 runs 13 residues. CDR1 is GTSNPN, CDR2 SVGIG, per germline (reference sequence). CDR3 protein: CAWQQGARDEQYF. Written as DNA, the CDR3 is TGTGCCTGGCAGCAGGGGGCGCGGGACGAGCAGTACTTC.

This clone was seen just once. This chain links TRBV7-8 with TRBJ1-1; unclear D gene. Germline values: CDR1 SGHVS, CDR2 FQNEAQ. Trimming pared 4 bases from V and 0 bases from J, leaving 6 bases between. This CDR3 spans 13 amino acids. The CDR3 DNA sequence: TGTGCCAGCAGCTCGACACTGAACACTGAAGCTTTCTTT. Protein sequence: CASSSTLNTEAFF.

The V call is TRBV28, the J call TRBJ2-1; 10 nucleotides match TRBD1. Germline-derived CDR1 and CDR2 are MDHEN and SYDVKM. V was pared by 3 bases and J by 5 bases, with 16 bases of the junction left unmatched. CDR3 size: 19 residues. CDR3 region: CASSFLWRTGGILDNEQFF. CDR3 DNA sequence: TGTGCCAGCAGTTTCCTCTGGCGGACAGGGGGGATTTTGGACAATGAGCAGTTCTTC.

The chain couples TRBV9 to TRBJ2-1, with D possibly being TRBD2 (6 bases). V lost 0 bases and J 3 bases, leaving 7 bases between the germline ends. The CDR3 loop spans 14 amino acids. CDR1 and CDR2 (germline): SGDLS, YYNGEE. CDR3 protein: CASSVVADYNEQFF. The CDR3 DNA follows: TGTGCCAGCAGCGTAGTAGCGGACTACAATGAGCAGTTCTTC.

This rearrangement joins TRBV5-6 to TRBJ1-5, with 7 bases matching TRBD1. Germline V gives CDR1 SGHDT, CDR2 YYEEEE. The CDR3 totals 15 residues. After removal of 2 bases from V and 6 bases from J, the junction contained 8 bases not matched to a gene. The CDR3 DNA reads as TGTGCCAGCAGCTTAGGGCACAGGGGCACTCAGCCCCAGCATTTT. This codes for CASSLGHRGTQPQHF.

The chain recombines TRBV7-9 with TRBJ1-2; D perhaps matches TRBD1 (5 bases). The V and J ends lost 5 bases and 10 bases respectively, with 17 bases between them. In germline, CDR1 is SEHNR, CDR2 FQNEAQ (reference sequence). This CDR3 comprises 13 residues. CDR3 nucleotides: TGTGCCAGCAGCCCCCAGGGTAGTAGTTACTACACCTTC. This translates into CASSPQGSSYYTF. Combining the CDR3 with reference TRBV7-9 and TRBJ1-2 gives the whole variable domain DTGVSQNPRHKITKRGQNVTFRCDPISEHNRLYWYRQTLGQGPEFLTYFQNEAQLEKSRLLSDRFSAERPKGSFSTLEIQRTEQGDSAMYLCASSPQGSSYYTFGSGTRLTVV.

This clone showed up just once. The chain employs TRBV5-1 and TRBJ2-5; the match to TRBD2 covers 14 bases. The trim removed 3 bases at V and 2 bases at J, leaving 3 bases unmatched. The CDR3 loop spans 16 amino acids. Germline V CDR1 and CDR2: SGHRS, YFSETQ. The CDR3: CASSWTSGGIQETQYF. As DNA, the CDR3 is TGCGCCAGCAGCTGGACTAGCGGGGGGATTCAAGAGACCCAGTACTTC.

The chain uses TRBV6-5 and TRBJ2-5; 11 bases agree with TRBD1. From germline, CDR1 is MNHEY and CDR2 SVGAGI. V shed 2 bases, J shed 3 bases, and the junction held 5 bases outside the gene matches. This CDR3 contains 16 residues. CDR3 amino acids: CASSYLGTGGKETQYF. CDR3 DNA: TGTGCCAGCAGTTACCTGGGGACAGGGGGAAAAGAGACCCAGTACTTC.

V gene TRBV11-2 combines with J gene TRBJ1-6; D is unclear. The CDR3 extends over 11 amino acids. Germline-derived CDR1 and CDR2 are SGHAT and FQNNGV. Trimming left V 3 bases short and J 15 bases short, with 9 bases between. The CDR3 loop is CASSFLSGLHF. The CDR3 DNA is TGTGCCAGCAGCTTCCTAAGTGGCCTCCACTTT.

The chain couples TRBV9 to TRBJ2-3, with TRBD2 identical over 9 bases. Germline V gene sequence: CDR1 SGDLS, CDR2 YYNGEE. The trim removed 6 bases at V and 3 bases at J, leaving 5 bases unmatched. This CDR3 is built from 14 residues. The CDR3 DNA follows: TGTGCCAGCAACCCTAGCGGGAAAACAGATACGCAGTATTTT. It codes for CASNPSGKTDTQYF.

The CDR3 coding sequence is TGTGCCAGCAGTACACGGGTTGGGGGGGAAGCTTTCTTT. Amino acids: CASSTRVGGEAFF. The chain joins TRBV6-2 or TRBV6-3 to TRBJ1-1; the D gene is possibly TRBD1 (5 bases). This CDR3 region has 13 residues. V was cut by 5 bases and J by 8 bases, with 15 bases left in between. CDR1 and CDR2 from the germline V gene are MNHEY and SVGEGT.

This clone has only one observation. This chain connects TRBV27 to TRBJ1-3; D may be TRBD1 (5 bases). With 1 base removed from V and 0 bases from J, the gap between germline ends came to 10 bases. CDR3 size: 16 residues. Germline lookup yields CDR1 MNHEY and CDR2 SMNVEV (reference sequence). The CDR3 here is CASSLYPGGSGNTIYF. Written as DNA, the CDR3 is TGTGCCAGCAGTTTATATCCGGGGGGCTCTGGAAACACCATATATTTT.

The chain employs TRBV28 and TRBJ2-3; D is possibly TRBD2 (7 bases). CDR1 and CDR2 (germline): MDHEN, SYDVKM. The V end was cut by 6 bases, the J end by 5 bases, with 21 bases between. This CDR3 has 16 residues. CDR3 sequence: CASSRRGAVGRDTQYF. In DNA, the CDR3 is TGTGCCAGCAGCCGCCGGGGGGCGGTGGGGAGAGATACGCAGTATTTT.

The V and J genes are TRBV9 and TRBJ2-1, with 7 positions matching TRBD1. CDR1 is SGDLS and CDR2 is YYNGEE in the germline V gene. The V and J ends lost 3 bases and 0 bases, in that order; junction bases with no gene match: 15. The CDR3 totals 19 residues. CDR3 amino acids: CASSAARGGGPSSYNEQFF. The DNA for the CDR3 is TGTGCCAGCAGCGCAGCGCGAGGGGGCGGGCCTAGCTCCTACAATGAGCAGTTCTTC.

This chain's CDR3 is CATSSGFGTGRMNTEAFF. The CDR3 DNA follows: TGTGCCACCAGCAGTGGGTTTGGGACCGGGAGAATGAACACTGAAGCTTTCTTT. V usage is TRBV15 and J usage is TRBJ1-1, with a tentative D call TRBD1 (5 bases). Trimming took 3 bases from V and 0 from J, leaving 20 bases between them. The CDR3 is made up of 18 amino acids. The V gene's germline CDR1 is LNHNV and CDR2 YYDKDF (reference sequence).